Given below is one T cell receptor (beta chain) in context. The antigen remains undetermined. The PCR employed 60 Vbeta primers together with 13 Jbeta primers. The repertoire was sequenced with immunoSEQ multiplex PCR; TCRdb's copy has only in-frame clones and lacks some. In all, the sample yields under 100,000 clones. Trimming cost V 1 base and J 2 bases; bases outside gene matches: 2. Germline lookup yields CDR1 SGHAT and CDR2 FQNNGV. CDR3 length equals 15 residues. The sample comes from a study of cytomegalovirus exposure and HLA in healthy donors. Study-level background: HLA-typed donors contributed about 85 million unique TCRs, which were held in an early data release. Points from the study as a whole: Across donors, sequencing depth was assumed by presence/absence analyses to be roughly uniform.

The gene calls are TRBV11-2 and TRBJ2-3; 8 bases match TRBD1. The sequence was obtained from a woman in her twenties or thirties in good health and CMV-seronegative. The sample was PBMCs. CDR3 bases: TGTGCCAGCAGCTTAGGGACAGGGACCACAGATACGCAGTATTTT. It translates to CASSLGTGTTDTQYF.